This TCR beta chain was profiled in a study of T cell responses to AZD1222 COVID-19 vaccine. Overall study context: Investigators merged groups given second doses at roughly 4 or roughly 12 weeks.

Clones were read by immunoSEQ multiplex PCR, and TCRdb kept only the in-frame ones, dropping some. The sample contains roughly 200,000 clones, about 86% of which appear only once. V lost 5 bases and J lost 0; bases outside the gene matches: 9. The CDR3 totals 16 residues. Germline loops: CDR1 SGHTA, CDR2 FQGNSA. Notes on this clone: Its antigen remains unknown.

General study results and limits: Females made up more of the donors, who were largely white British, and clonal diversity may have come out too low.

This receptor was obtained from an adult in good health. Sequences were derived from peripheral blood, sampled on day 0 of AZD1222 vaccination. This rearrangement joins TRBV7-2 to TRBJ1-1, with TRBD1 matching 7 bases. This chain's CDR3 is CASSLYRGAMNTEAFF. The CDR3 coding sequence is TGTGCCAGCAGCCTATACAGGGGAGCCATGAACACTGAAGCTTTCTTT.